Described below is a single TCR beta chain sequence and its context. Its antigen specificity is not known. Base-call qualities are not available, and no considerably larger clone is one nucleotide away. This entry belongs to a study of blood T cells in healthy people across ages (dated by TCRdb to between 2014 and 2017). Context from the whole study: In model experiments, roughly one uniquely barcoded TCR beta cDNA molecule per two T cells was captured by template switching. Age-related changes in TCR beta repertoire diversity were measured in the study by deep sequencing normalized with unique cDNA molecular identifiers. The donors were split into four age groups: young (average around 15 years), middle-aged (roughly 39), aged (more than 60) and long-lived (approximately 80). Donors of different ages were randomly distributed across sequencing lanes to avoid experimental bias. Using the same blood draw, the study looked at two additional independent replicas of 1 million unique cDNA reads for two donors, one aged 18 to 30 and the other aged 80 or older.

The CDR3 holds 15 amino acids from the cysteine to the phenylalanine. Only the CDR3 part of the read is kept: 45 bases, read in frame from the first base. V is pared back by 4 bases and J by 0 bases, with 10 bases lying between the germline termini. From a lookup of the germline V gene (reference sequence), CDR1 and CDR2 are MNHEY and SMNVEV. The receptor library was made with 5' RACE. The reads were generated on an Illumina HiSeq 2500. A second roughly 6 to 11 cycle PCR used a sample-barcoded 5' primer and a J-beta primer mix. A template-switch 5' adaptor carrying 12 random nucleotides introduced a unique molecular identifier onto each TCR beta cDNA molecule. Each sample yielded at least 3 million CDR3-containing paired-end reads. First-strand cDNA synthesis was performed from all RNA using the Mint cDNA synthesis kit, with priming by a TRBC-specific oligonucleotide. Following uracil-DNA glycosylase treatment, all cDNA underwent a first 18-cycle PCR with the universal primers M1SS and BC2_uni_R. Regarding the original processing steps: Normalization of each sample was performed by random selection of 1 million high-quality reads, each carrying a distinct molecular identifier. Reads with shared molecular identifiers were discarded instead of being binned into consensus sequences. CDR3 identification, clonotype clustering and error correction used MiTCR with a Q25 quality threshold and the strictest error-elimination algorithm. A nonparametric unseen species model using Euler transformation provided a lower-bound estimate of total TCR beta diversity. The public reads were reprocessed in TCRdb via fastp at Q25 and MiXCR, keeping in-frame beta chains. Each CDR3 protein appears once, grouped with its most common genes and DNA. The V and J calls here are based on TCRdb, not the publication. The sample table records 1 million to 1.2 million distinct CDR3 sequences; roughly two fifths of these occur just once. About an eighth of the sample belongs to the ten largest clones.

What the work shows at the level of the full study, not this receptor alone: Because the CMV infection status of the donors was unknown, age-related changes in expanded clonotypes may potentially have been confounded. Estimates of total diversity based on one million sequenced T cells were regarded as lower bounds and as underestimates. Observed TCR beta diversity per million T cells fell roughly linearly with age, and a significant reduction was already apparent by age around 40. Conclusive comparison of naive and antigen-experienced compartments was prevented by the profiling of bulk unsorted PBMCs. Compared with the aged group, the long-lived group had more naive CD4+ T cells, fewer expanded clones and increased TCR diversity, a pattern suggesting age selection. The percentage of naive T cells measured by flow cytometry correlated strongly with observed TCR beta diversity.

The donors were roughly 38 Caucasian individuals from Russia, aged 6 to 90 years, who were systemically healthy. Each donor gave roughly 9.5 milliliters of peripheral blood, collected into EDTA-treated Vacutainer tubes. Ficoll-Paque density-gradient centrifugation was used to isolate PBMCs, with at least 7 million obtained per sample. Total RNA was extracted from PBMCs with Trizol reagent, with at least 5 micrograms obtained per sample. For every donor, flow cytometry on a PBMC aliquot measured the percentage of naive CD45RAhigh/CD27high T cells. The chain couples TRBV27 to TRBJ1-5; the D gene lacks a confident call. The sample taken for sequencing was blood. This receptor was identified in a man aged 18 to 35 in good health. The nucleotides are TGTGCCAGCAGTTCAATAAGTTATAGCAATCAGCCCCAGCATTTT. It specifies CASSSISYSNQPQHF.